Below are 20 T cell receptor beta chains sequenced from a single sample in a study of T cells in localized non-small cell lung cancer. Assay used: immunoSEQ multiplex PCR; TCRdb lists only in-frame clones, some missing. The table lists about 40,000 clones, over 75% of them singletons. Sequences were derived from PBMCs, sampled before any cancer treatment. All receptors derive from a woman aged 40-69 years with stage II lung adenocarcinoma.

This rearrangement joins TRBV7-9 to TRBJ2-5, with D maybe TRBD2 (5 bases). The CDR3 has 15 amino acids. Trimming took 5 bases from V and 2 from J, leaving 15 bases between them. Germline V CDR1 and CDR2: SEHNR, FQNEAQ (reference sequence). The CDR3 bases are TGTGCCAGCAGCGGAGGAGGAGGAATTCAAGAGACCCAGTACTTC. Translated, it gives CASSGGGGIQETQYF. Full variable domain (missing parts from reference TRBV7-9 and TRBJ2-5): DTGVSQNPRHKITKRGQNVTFRCDPISEHNRLYWYRQTLGQGPEFLTYFQNEAQLEKSRLLSDRFSAERPKGSFSTLEIQRTEQGDSAMYLCASSGGGGIQETQYFGPGTRLLVL.

The rearrangement links TRBV19 to TRBJ2-7; tentative D call: TRBD1 (6 bases). CDR3 length: 13 amino acids. V gave up 5 bases and J gave up 4 bases, with 12 bases separating them. Germline CDR1 is LNHDA and CDR2 is SQIVND (reference sequence). CDR3 in DNA: TGTGCCAGTAGTCTTCGACAGGTTTACGAGCAGTACTTC. Its protein is CASSLRQVYEQYF.

On this clone: Other DNA variants within this sample encode the same CDR3. The V call is TRBV28, the J call TRBJ1-4, with a weak D call TRBD1 (5 bases). The length of the CDR3 is 15 residues. Trimming shortened V by 6 bases and J by 1 base, and 12 bases separated the two germline ends. Germline values: CDR1 MDHEN, CDR2 SYDVKM. CDR3 in amino acids: CASSPPGQTNEKLFF. The CDR3 DNA follows: TGTGCCAGCAGCCCCCCAGGGCAAACTAATGAAAAACTGTTTTTT.

V usage is TRBV7-6 and J usage is TRBJ2-7; D is undetermined. The CDR3 loop spans 15 amino acids. The V end lost 4 bases, the J end lost 3 bases, and 16 bases lay between the germline ends. Germline V gene lookup returns CDR1 SGHVS and CDR2 FNYEAQ. In DNA form, the CDR3 reads TGTGCCAGCAGCTCGGAAAGTGGGTTCATCTACGAGCAGTACTTC. Amino acids: CASSSESGFIYEQYF.

The chain carries TRBV6-5 and TRBJ2-7, with 11 nucleotides matching TRBD2. With V trimmed by 5 bases and J by 3 bases, 3 bases remained unmatched. Germline V gives CDR1 MNHEY, CDR2 SVGAGI. The CDR3 covers 14 residues. The CDR3 coding sequence is TGTGCCAGCAGTCTTAGCGGGGGGGGCTACGAGCAGTACTTC. Translating gives CASSLSGGGYEQYF.

The chain has TRBV10-3 and TRBJ2-5, with 11 bases lining up with TRBD1. Trimming removed 6 bases from V and 2 bases from J; junction bases left unmatched: 2. Germline loops: CDR1 ENHRY, CDR2 SYGVKD. The CDR3 is made up of 14 amino acids. The CDR3 reads CAIRRDRGQETQYF. The DNA of the CDR3 is TGTGCCATCAGGAGGGACAGGGGGCAAGAGACCCAGTACTTC.

The rearrangement joins TRBV11-2 to TRBJ1-2, with D perhaps TRBD1 (6 bases). CDR1 SGHAT and CDR2 FQNNGV come from the germline V gene. Trimming removed 1 base from V and 2 bases from J, with 11 bases in between. The CDR3 has 15 residues. The CDR3 DNA sequence: TGTGCCAGCAGCTTAGGGACAGCTAAAAACTATGGCTACACCTTC. This sequence encodes CASSLGTAKNYGYTF.

The gene calls are TRBV6-5 and TRBJ2-7; TRBD1 matches 7 bases. This CDR3 contains 13 residues. CDR1 MNHEY and CDR2 SVGAGI come from the germline V gene. The V segment lost 5 bases and the J segment 4 bases; nucleotides outside the gene matches: 5. DNA for the CDR3: TGTGCCAGCAGTAGAGACAGGGCGTACGAGCAGTACTTC. Its translation is CASSRDRAYEQYF.

The genes are TRBV5-1 and TRBJ1-1; TRBD1 is a possible D gene (5 bases). Germline CDR1 is SGHRS and CDR2 is YFSETQ. V was trimmed by 6 bases and J by 1 base, leaving 13 bases between them. The CDR3 length is 14 residues. The CDR3 coding sequence is TGCGCCAGCAAAGGGACGGGGGGGAACACTGAAGCTTTCTTT. It translates to CASKGTGGNTEAFF.

V usage is TRBV27 and J usage is TRBJ2-5; D possibly corresponds to TRBD1 (6 bases). This CDR3 is 14 amino acids long. CDR1 and CDR2 from the germline V gene are MNHEY and SMNVEV (reference sequence). The V and J ends lost 3 bases and 9 bases respectively, with 17 bases between them. The CDR3 reads CASSFDPAEGAQYF. The CDR3 region has the DNA TGTGCCAGCAGTTTCGATCCAGCCGAGGGGGCCCAGTACTTC.

The chain employs TRBV29-1 and TRBJ1-5; 7 positions match TRBD1. The V and J ends lost 4 bases and 5 bases, in that order; junction bases with no gene match: 2. Germline values: CDR1 SQVTM, CDR2 ANQGSEA. The CDR3 is 12 residues long. The CDR3 protein is CSVVTGDQPQHF. CDR3 sequence (DNA): TGCAGCGTTGTAACAGGGGATCAGCCCCAGCATTTT.

This clone came up once. The J gene is TRBJ2-3, the V gene TRBV19; perhaps TRBD2 as D (5 bases). This CDR3 comprises 13 residues. CDR1 is LNHDA and CDR2 is SQIVND in the germline V gene (reference sequence). V lost 7 bases and J 5 bases, leaving 13 bases between the germline ends. The CDR3 coding sequence is TGTGCCAGTAAAAGCTACGCGGGAGATACGCAGTATTTT. Amino acids: CASKSYAGDTQYF.

The chain has TRBV27 and TRBJ2-6; D is ambiguous. The CDR3 covers 18 residues. V was cut by 4 bases and J by 5 bases, with 21 bases left in between. Germline CDR1 MNHEY, CDR2 SMNVEV (reference sequence). CDR3 sequence reads: CASSYPRWLQSRANVLTF. The CDR3 region has the DNA TGTGCCAGCAGTTATCCACGCTGGCTACAAAGTCGGGCCAACGTCCTGACTTTC.

The chain joins TRBV4-2 to TRBJ2-3, with 11 positions matching TRBD2. The CDR3 covers 19 residues. CDR1 and CDR2 from the germline V gene are LGHNA and YNFKEQ. V lost 0 bases and J lost 0; bases outside the gene matches: 8. As DNA, the CDR3 is TGTGCCAGCAGCCAAGATTATAGCGGGGGGGCAGGTAGCACAGATACGCAGTATTTT. Protein: CASSQDYSGGAGSTDTQYF.

The V gene is TRBV14, the J gene TRBJ1-6; D may be TRBD1 (6 bases). This CDR3 spans 18 amino acids. The V and J ends lost 4 bases and 5 bases respectively, with 21 bases between them. The V gene's germline CDR1 is SGHDN and CDR2 FVKESK. CDR3 loop: CASSPRDRSQVDNSPLHF. The CDR3 DNA is TGTGCCAGCAGCCCCCGAGACAGGTCCCAAGTGGATAATTCACCCCTCCACTTT.

In nucleotides, the CDR3 is TGTGCCAGTAGTCCAGGGGGCGTTTATGAAAAACTGTTTTTT. Translating gives CASSPGGVYEKLFF. The chain joins TRBV19 to TRBJ1-4; 8 bases match TRBD1. This CDR3 contains 14 residues. Germline lookup yields CDR1 LNHDA and CDR2 SQIVND (reference sequence). The V gene end was trimmed by 5 bases and the J gene end by 6 bases; junction bases not matched to a gene: 5.

This rearrangement joins TRBV18 to TRBJ1-2, with 8 bases lining up with TRBD1. The ends lost 6 bases at V and 7 bases at J; junction bases unmatched: 16. Germline V lookup: CDR1 KGHSH, CDR2 LQKENI. This CDR3 has 16 amino acids. The CDR3, as DNA: TGTGCCAGCTCCTCCGGGACAGGCGAACAAAAGTTTGGCTACACCTTC. Translating gives CASSSGTGEQKFGYTF.

V and J are TRBV7-9 and TRBJ2-3, with 14 bases that match TRBD2. The CDR3 extends over 17 amino acids. In germline, CDR1 is SEHNR, CDR2 FQNEAQ (reference sequence). J was trimmed by 5 bases and V by 3 bases; bases with no gene match: 7. CDR3 sequence reads: CASSFPTSGRARDTQYF. For the CDR3, the DNA is TGTGCCAGCAGCTTCCCGACTAGCGGGAGGGCCAGAGATACGCAGTATTTT.

The chain links TRBV18 to TRBJ1-5, with a possible D match to TRBD1 (6 bases). Germline lookup yields CDR1 KGHSH and CDR2 LQKENI. Deletions cut 3 bases from V and 6 bases from J, with 24 bases between. The CDR3 sequence is 18 residues long. Written as DNA, the CDR3 is TGTGCCAGCTCACCTAACAGCGTGGCTCGGGGGCCTGGTCAGCCCCAGCATTTT. As protein: CASSPNSVARGPGQPQHF. The variable domain in full, completed from reference TRBV18 and TRBJ1-5, reads NAGVMQNPRHLVRRRGQEARLRCSPMKGHSHVYWYRQLPEEGLKFMVYLQKENIIDESGMPKERFSAEFPKEGPSILRIQQVVRGDSAAYFCASSPNSVARGPGQPQHFGDGTRLSIL.

The J gene is TRBJ2-3, the V gene TRBV19, with unresolved D. V was clipped by 5 bases and J by 2 bases, with 8 bases between them. CDR1 and CDR2 from the germline V gene are LNHDA and SQIVND (reference sequence). The CDR3 spans 13 residues. The CDR3 here is CASSALSTDTQYF. The CDR3 region has the DNA TGTGCCAGTAGTGCCCTATCCACAGATACGCAGTATTTT.